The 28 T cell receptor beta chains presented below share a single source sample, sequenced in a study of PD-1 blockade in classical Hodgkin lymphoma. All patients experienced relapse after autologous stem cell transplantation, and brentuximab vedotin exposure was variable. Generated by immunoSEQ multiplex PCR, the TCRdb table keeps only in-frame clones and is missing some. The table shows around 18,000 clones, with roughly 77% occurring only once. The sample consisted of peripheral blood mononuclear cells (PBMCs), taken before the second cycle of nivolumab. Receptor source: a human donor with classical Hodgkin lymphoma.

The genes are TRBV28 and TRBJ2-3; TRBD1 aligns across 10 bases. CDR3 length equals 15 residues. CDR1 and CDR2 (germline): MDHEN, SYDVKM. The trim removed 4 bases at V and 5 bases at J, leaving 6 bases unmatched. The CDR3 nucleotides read TGTGCCAGCAGTTCCCGGGACAGGGGAAGAGATACGCAGTATTTT. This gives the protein CASSSRDRGRDTQYF.

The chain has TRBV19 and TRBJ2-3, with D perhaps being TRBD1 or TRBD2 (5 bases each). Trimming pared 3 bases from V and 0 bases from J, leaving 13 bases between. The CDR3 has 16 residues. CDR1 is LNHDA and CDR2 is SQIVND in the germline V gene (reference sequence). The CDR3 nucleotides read TGTGCCAGTAGTATGCCCCCGGGACGGAGCACAGATACGCAGTATTTT. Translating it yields CASSMPPGRSTDTQYF.

The CDR3: CASSVDGLGTDTQYF. CDR3 nucleotides: TGTGCCAGCAGCGTGGACGGTCTCGGCACAGATACGCAGTATTTT. The genes are TRBV5-4 and TRBJ2-3; no clear D. The V gene's germline CDR1 is SGHNT and CDR2 YYREEE (reference sequence). Trimming stripped 4 bases from V and 1 base from J, with 13 bases between. CDR3 length equals 15 residues.

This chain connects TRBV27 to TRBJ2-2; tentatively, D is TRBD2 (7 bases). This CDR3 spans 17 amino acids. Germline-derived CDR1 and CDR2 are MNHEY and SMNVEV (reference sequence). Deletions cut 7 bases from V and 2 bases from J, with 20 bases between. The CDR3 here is CASKGRGRGANTGELFF. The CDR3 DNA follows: TGTGCCAGCAAGGGGAGGGGACGGGGGGCCAACACCGGGGAGCTGTTTTTT.

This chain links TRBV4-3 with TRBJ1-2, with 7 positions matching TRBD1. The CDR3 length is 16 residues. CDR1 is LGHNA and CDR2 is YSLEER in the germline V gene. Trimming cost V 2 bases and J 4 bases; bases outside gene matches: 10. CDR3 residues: CASSQNRIRDSYGYTF. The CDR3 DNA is TGCGCCAGCAGCCAAAACAGGATCCGGGACAGCTATGGCTACACCTTC.

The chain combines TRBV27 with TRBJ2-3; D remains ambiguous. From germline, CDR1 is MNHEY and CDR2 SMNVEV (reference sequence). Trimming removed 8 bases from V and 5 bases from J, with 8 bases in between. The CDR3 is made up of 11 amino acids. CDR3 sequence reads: CASYAVDTQYF. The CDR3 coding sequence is TGTGCCAGCTATGCGGTAGATACGCAGTATTTT.

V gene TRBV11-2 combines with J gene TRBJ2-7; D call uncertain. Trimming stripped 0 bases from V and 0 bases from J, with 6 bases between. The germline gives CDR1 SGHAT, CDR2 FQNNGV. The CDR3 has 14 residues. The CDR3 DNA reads TGTGCCAGCAGCTTAGACACTCTCTCCTACGAGCAGTACTTC. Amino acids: CASSLDTLSYEQYF.

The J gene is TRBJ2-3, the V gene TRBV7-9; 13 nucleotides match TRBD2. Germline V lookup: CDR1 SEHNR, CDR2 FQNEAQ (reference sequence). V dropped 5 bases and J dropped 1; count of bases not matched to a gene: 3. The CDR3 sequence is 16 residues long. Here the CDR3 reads CASSQGLAGRTDTQYF. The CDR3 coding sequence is TGTGCCAGCAGCCAGGGACTAGCGGGACGCACAGATACGCAGTATTTT.

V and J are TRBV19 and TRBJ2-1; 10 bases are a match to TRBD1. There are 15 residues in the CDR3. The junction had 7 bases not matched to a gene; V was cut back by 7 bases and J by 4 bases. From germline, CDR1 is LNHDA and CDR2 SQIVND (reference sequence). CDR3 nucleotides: TGTGCCAGTACCGCAGACAGGGGGCGGTACAATGAGCAGTTCTTC. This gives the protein CASTADRGRYNEQFF.

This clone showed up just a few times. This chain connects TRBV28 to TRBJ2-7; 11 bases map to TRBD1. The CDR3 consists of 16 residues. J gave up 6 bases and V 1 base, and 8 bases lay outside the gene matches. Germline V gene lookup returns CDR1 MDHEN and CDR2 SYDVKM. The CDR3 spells CASSLFGQGAPGEQYF. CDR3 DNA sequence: TGTGCCAGCAGTTTATTTGGACAGGGGGCGCCGGGCGAGCAGTACTTC.

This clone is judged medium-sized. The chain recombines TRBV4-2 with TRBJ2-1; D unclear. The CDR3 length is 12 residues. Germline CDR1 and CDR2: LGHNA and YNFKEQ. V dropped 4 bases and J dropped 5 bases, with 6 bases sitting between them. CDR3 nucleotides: TGTGCCAGCAGCCCGACGAACAATGAGCAGTTCTTC. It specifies CASSPTNNEQFF.

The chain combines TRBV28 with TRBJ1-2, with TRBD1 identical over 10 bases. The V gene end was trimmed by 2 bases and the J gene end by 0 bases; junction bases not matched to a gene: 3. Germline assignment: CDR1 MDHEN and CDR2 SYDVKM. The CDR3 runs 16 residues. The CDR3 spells CASSLGGQGSNYGYTF. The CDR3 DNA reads TGTGCCAGCAGTTTAGGGGGACAGGGGTCTAACTATGGCTACACCTTC.

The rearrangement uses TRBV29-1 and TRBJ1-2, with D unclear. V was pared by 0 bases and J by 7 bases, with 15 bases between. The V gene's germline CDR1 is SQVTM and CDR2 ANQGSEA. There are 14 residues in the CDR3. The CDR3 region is CSVEDRPPVVGYTF. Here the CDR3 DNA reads TGCAGCGTTGAAGATCGGCCGCCGGTAGTTGGCTACACCTTC.

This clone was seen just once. DNA for the CDR3: TGTGCCAGCAGCCAAGATCTGGCCGGACACCAGAACACTGAAGCTTTCTTT. This encodes CASSQDLAGHQNTEAFF. The chain carries TRBV4-2 and TRBJ1-1; D is possibly TRBD1 (5 bases). Germline CDR1 and CDR2: LGHNA and YNFKEQ. This CDR3 comprises 17 residues. The V and J ends lost 0 bases and 1 base respectively, with 15 bases between them.

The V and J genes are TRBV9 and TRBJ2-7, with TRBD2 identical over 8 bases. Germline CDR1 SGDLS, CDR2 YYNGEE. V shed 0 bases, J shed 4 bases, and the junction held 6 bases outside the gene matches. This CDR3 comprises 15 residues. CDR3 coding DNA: TGTGCCAGCAGCGTAGCTGCGGGAGGCGGGTACGAGCAGTACTTC. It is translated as CASSVAAGGGYEQYF.

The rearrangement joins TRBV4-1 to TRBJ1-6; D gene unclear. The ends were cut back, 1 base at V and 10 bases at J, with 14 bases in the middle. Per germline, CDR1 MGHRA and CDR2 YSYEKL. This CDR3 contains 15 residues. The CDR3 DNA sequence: TGCGCCAGCAGCCAAGGCCGGGCCCGCTACTCACCCCTCCACTTT. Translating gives CASSQGRARYSPLHF.

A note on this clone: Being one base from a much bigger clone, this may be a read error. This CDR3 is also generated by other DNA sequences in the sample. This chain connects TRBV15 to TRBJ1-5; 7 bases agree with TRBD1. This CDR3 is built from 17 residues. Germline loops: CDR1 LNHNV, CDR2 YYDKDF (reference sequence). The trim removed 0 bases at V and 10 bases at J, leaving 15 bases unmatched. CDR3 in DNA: TGTGCCACCAGCAGAGAGATCATAGGGGGCAATTTTAGTCCCCAGCATTTT. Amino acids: CATSREIIGGNFSPQHF. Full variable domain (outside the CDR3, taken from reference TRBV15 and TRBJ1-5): DAMVIQNPRYQVTQFGKPVTLSCSQTLNHNVMYWYQQKSSQAPKLLFHYYDKDFNNEADTPDNFQSRRPNTSFCFLDIRSPGLGDTAMYLCATSREIIGGNFSPQHFGDGTRLSIL.

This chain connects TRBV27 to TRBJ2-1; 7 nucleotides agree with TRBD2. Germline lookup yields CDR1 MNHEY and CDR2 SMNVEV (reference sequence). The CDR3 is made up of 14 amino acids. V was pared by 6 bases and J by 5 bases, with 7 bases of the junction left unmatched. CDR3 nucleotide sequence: TGTGCCAGCAGCCCGAGCGGGACCCACAATGAGCAGTTCTTC. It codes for CASSPSGTHNEQFF.

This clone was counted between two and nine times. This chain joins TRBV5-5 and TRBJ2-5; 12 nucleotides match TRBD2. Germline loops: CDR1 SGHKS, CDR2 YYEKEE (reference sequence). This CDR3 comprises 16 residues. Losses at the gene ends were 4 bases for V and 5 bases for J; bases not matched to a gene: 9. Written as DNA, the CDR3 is TGTGCCAGCAGCACGGAACTAGCGGGGGGACGGGAGACCCAGTACTTC. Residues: CASSTELAGGRETQYF. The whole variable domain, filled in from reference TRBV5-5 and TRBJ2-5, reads DAGVTQSPTHLIKTRGQQVTLRCSPISGHKSVSWYQQVLGQGPQFIFQYYEKEERGRGNFPDRFSARQFPNYSSELNVNALLLGDSALYLCASSTELAGGRETQYFGPGTRLLVL.

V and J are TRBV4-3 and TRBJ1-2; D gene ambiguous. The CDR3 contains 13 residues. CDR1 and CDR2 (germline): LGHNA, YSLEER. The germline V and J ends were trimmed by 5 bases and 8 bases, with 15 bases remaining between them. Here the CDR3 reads CASSGGDWGGYTF. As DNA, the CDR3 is TGCGCCAGCAGCGGTGGGGATTGGGGAGGCTACACCTTC.

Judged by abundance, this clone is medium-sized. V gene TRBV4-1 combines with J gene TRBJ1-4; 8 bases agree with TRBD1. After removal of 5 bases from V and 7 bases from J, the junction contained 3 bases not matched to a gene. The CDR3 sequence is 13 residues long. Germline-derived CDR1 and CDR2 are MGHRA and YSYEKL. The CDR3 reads CASSDRGFEKLFF. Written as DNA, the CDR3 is TGCGCCAGCAGCGACAGGGGCTTTGAAAAACTGTTTTTT.

The CDR3 spells CATSRDNTHRLNQPQHF. In nucleotides, the CDR3 is TGTGCCACCAGCAGAGATAATACCCACAGGCTCAATCAGCCCCAGCATTTT. The chain combines TRBV15 with TRBJ1-5, with a possible D match to TRBD1 (5 bases). Trimming left V 0 bases short and J 3 bases short, with 15 bases between. Germline V gives CDR1 LNHNV, CDR2 YYDKDF (reference sequence). The length of the CDR3 is 17 residues. Variable domain in full (rest from reference TRBV15 and TRBJ1-5): DAMVIQNPRYQVTQFGKPVTLSCSQTLNHNVMYWYQQKSSQAPKLLFHYYDKDFNNEADTPDNFQSRRPNTSFCFLDIRSPGLGDTAMYLCATSRDNTHRLNQPQHFGDGTRLSIL.

Written as DNA, the CDR3 is TGTGCCTGGAGTCGTAACAGGGGTTTTGGCTACACCTTC. Its translation: CAWSRNRGFGYTF. V usage is TRBV30 and J usage is TRBJ1-2; 7 bases map to TRBD1. CDR3 length: 13 residues. The V gene's germline CDR1 is GTSNPN and CDR2 SVGIG (reference sequence). Germline trimming cut 2 bases from V and 7 bases from J; bases unmatched to any gene: 7.

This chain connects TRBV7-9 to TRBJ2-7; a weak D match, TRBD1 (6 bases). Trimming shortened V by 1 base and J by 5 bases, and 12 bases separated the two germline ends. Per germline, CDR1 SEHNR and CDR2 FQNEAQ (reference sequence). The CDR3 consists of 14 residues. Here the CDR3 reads CASSLGDTTHEQYF. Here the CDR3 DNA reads TGTGCCAGCAGCTTAGGGGACACCACCCACGAGCAGTACTTC. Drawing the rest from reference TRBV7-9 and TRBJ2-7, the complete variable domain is DTGVSQNPRHKITKRGQNVTFRCDPISEHNRLYWYRQTLGQGPEFLTYFQNEAQLEKSRLLSDRFSAERPKGSFSTLEIQRTEQGDSAMYLCASSLGDTTHEQYFGPGTRLTVT.

DNA for the CDR3: TGTGCCAGTAGCACCCTCTACAATGAGCAGTTCTTC. Protein product: CASSTLYNEQFF. The V and J genes are TRBV19 and TRBJ2-1; no clear D. Trimming took off 6 bases at V and 3 bases at J, with 6 bases between the two ends. This CDR3 contains 12 residues. Germline V gene lookup returns CDR1 LNHDA and CDR2 SQIVND (reference sequence). Complete variable domain (other parts from reference TRBV19 and TRBJ2-1): DGGITQSPKYLFRKEGQNVTLSCEQNLNHDAMYWYRQDPGQGLRLIYYSQIVNDFQKGDIAEGYSVSREKKESFPLTVTSAQKNPTAFYLCASSTLYNEQFFGPGTRLTVL.

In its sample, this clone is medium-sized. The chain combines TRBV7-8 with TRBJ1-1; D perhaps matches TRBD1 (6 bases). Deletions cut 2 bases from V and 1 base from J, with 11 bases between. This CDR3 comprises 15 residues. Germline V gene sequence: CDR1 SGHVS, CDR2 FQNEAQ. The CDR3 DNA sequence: TGTGCCAGCAGCTTATATAGGACAGAGAACACTGAAGCTTTCTTT. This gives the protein CASSLYRTENTEAFF.

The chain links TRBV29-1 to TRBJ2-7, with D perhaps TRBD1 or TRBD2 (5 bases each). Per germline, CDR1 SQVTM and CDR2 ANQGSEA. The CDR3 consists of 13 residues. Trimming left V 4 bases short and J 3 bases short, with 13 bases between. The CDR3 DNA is TGCAGCGTTGCTACGGGGCCCGTCTACGAGCAGTACTTC. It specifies CSVATGPVYEQYF.

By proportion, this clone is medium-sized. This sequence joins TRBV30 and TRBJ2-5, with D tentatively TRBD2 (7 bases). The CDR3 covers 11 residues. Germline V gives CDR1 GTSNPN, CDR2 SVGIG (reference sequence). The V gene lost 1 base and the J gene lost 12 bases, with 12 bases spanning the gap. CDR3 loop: CAWSAGGPEYF. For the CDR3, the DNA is TGTGCCTGGAGTGCCGGGGGGCCCGAGTACTTC.